This T cell receptor beta chain came from a study of graft-versus-host responses after intestinal transplantation. As concerns this clone: Its specificity is unknown.

CDR3 length: 15 amino acids. Per germline, CDR1 SGDLS and CDR2 YYNGEE. V lost 0 bases and J lost 6; bases outside the gene matches: 3. Sequenced by immunoSEQ multiplex PCR; TCRdb stores in-frame clones only, minus some. The sample records around 110,000 clones, 75% to 95% being singletons. Findings and caveats of the study: The recipient marrow held GvH clones, and some of them showed up first in ileum or blood. Early after transplant, HvG clones declined as circulating GvH clones peaked.

The genes are TRBV9 and TRBJ2-1; TRBD2 matches at 10 bases. Specimen: unstimulated CD4+ T cells sorted from spleen or lymph node cells, collected before intestinal transplant. This receptor was identified in a human donor who received an intestinal transplant. The DNA of the CDR3 is TGTGCCAGCAGCGTAGGAGCGGGAGGGGTCAATGAGCAGTTCTTC. Protein product: CASSVGAGGVNEQFF.